One and the same sample provided the 2 T cell receptor beta chains below, sequenced in a study of breast tumors, draining lymph nodes, adjacent tissues. TCRdb independently ran MiXCR on the multiplex PCR reads; one entry per CDR3 protein. This table holds more than 80,000 distinct CDR3 sequences, less than 40% found once. The lymph nodes were axillary draining lymph nodes from breast cancer patients. The sequenced material came from axillary lymph node tissue. The receptors stem from a female donor with breast cancer. Some clones in this sample may be carry-over from other donors' samples.

This clonotype has a single count. The J gene is TRBJ2-2, the V gene TRBV7-9; D perhaps matches TRBD2 (5 bases). Germline V gene data show CDR1 as SEHNR and CDR2 as FQNEAQ (reference sequence). Trimming pared 5 bases from V and 4 bases from J, leaving 17 bases between. The CDR3 is 16 residues long. CDR3 coding DNA: TGTGCCAGCAGCGAAGGTCTAGCCGGGGTCACCGGGGAGCTGTTTTTT. Its translation is CASSEGLAGVTGELFF.

For this clonotype: This CDR3 fails to terminate in the conserved phenylalanine or tryptophan, so it likely reflects a read error. The chain recombines TRBV9 with TRBJ1-2; tentative D call: TRBD1 (6 bases). Per the germline V gene, CDR1 is SGDLS and CDR2 is YYNGEE. Trimming took off 7 bases at V and 8 bases at J, with 18 bases between the two ends. The CDR3 runs to 13 residues. For the CDR3, the DNA is TGTGCCAGCGGCGACGGGGGCGCGAAAGGCTACACCTCC. Its protein is CASGDGGAKGYTS.